This TCR beta chain is drawn from a study of cytomegalovirus exposure and HLA in healthy donors (dated by TCRdb to 2016 to 2017). General notes on the study: An earlier analysis of under 600 of the donors reported about 250 Gb of sequence data and some 120 million unique TCR beta sequences from about 200 million T cells. The aim of the study was to test whether cataloging public T cell receptors could identify signatures of past pathogen exposure. In an earlier analysis of around 540 of the donors, high-throughput TCR beta sequencing was used to judge whether each TCR beta V gene segment behaved as functional or pseudogenic. Genome-wide SNP genotypes for about 65% of the roughly 670 donors were used in a later genetic analysis, which treated that subset as a discovery cohort. An early release that covered roughly 600 HLA-typed donors contained around 300 gigabases of sequencing data and 80 million or so unique TCR sequences. Besides the first cohort of 666 subjects, a separate validation cohort made up of 120 different subjects was used. The later analysis used no new phenotypic data to find candidate immune exposures, relying instead on TCR beta sequences and their occurrence across donors. Donor age, sex, ethnicity and CMV serostatus were collected together with the repertoire data. All discovery cohort repertoires had been generated on a single sequencing platform. To predict cytomegalovirus infection status, the study brought together high-throughput TCR immunosequencing, statistical association of individual TCRs with disease status, and machine learning. HLA typing covered class I and class II loci at four-digit resolution. Typing coverage differed by locus: A, B, C, DRB1 and DQB1 were typed in roughly 629-630 donors, DQA1 in roughly 510, DPA1 in some 570, and DPB1 in roughly 470. Four to six DR-DQ haplotypes were handled as single units for association and clustering, since linkage in the cohort was strong. Of the 300 to 450 genotyped donors, 70% to 90% were placed in the genetic ancestry cluster associated with self-reported Caucasian donors. Across some 400 genotyped donors of the cohort, an average of about 220,000 unique TCR beta nucleotide sequences per donor were sequenced, and roughly a sixth of those sequences were non-productive. A later analysis re-examined previously published TCR beta repertoires from more than 550 donors and added high-resolution HLA genotyping to investigate patterns of TCR occurrence. The study profiled the T cell repertoires of hundreds of subjects by immunosequencing and related them to cytomegalovirus serostatus. Overall study results and their limits: A further reported finding was that TCR beta sequences accurately predicted the HLA-A and HLA-B alleles for most subjects in the first cohort. According to a later genetic analysis, donors in an Asian-associated ancestry cluster had fewer N-insertions in productive TCRs than the approximately 630-donor mean. Most CMV-associated TCR beta chains appeared to be HLA-restricted in a later analysis, and the HLA associations seemed to be driven largely by CMV exposure. The study listed 170 or so TCR beta chains as associated with cytomegalovirus. The classifier was reported to diagnose cytomegalovirus status with high specificity and sensitivity in both the original and validation cohorts. A later analysis found that HLA-associated TCR beta chains were more clonally expanded and had lower generation probabilities than equally common non-associated chains. A later genetic analysis associated a missense DCLRE1C variant with V-gene and J-gene trimming of TCR beta chains, and an independent cohort replicated the association. Immune exposure information for the cohort was limited to CMV serostatus. According to a later analysis, parvovirus B19, influenza, CMV and Epstein-Barr virus appeared linked to several top co-occurrence clusters. Across donors, most TCR sequences were observed very rarely, whereas some public TCRs were present in many individuals. Because HLA typing was missing for some donors at each locus, association tests included only the typed subset. This cohort had only TCR beta chains sequenced, and the lack of alpha or paired-chain data limited which features could be detected. According to a later analysis, TCR association rates differed among HLA loci, with DRB1 alleles showing the most associated TCRs and HLA-C alleles showing the fewest. Approximately 16 rarely observed V segments, including chromosome 9 orphons, were excluded from the earlier analysis of a few hundred of the donors because counts were too low. Correlated functional status among segregating V segments might be attributable to linkage disequilibrium, but an unknown experimental factor could not be ruled out. In vitro tests confirmed that three of the cytomegalovirus-associated TCR beta chains recognize cytomegalovirus antigens. The authors suggested that the approach could potentially be extended to other disease states and immunological phenotypes. Strong co-occurrence of HLA alleles, especially DR and DQ, made assigning TCR associations to individual alleles difficult. In a later analysis, over 15,000 TCR beta sequences were associated with specific HLA alleles at a false discovery rate of 0.05. A group of highly shared sequence variants was considered likely to be a technical artifact of the sequencing pipeline. Roughly uniform sequencing depth across donors was assumed in presence/absence analyses, although this assumption may not hold. Broadly in line with IMGT annotations, most TCR beta V segments showed up in productive rearrangements about 87% or about 30% of the time in an earlier analysis of some 590 of the donors.

This clone was seen just once. There is no known antigen for this receptor. Base-call qualities are not available, and no considerably larger clone is one nucleotide away. The library was made by the immunoSEQ multiplex PCR assay. A mixture of 60 forward primers for TCR Vbeta segments and 13 reverse primers for TCR Jbeta segments was used in the multiplex PCR. Amplification of the CDR3 region of rearranged TCR beta genes was performed with a multiplex PCR assay on genomic DNA. On the Illumina HiSeq System, the amplified TCR beta libraries were sequenced as 87-base-pair reads. Per the original workflow: Across the roughly 670 repertoires, a later analysis counted 60 million to 90 million unique TCR beta chains, some 11 million of which were shared by at least two donors. Raw reads were error-corrected and collapsed into unique sequences by a nearest-neighbor algorithm in which closely related sequences were merged to remove PCR and sequencing errors. Alignment of CDR3 sequences to IMGT reference sequences was used to assign V, D and J gene segments. For a sequence to be retained, at least a six-nucleotide match to both a V gene segment and a J gene segment was required. Rearrangements were classified as productive when the CDR3 lacked stop codons and remained in frame with V and J, and all other rearrangements were classified as non-productive. CDR3 was defined according to IMGT convention as the region running from the second conserved V-encoded cysteine to the conserved J-encoded phenylalanine. Sequences without an unambiguous match to a single V gene segment were excluded from the earlier analysis of 450 to 750 of the donors. In an earlier analysis of a few hundred of the donors, V segments were called functional above 56.7% productive rearrangements and were called segregating when the between-donor standard deviation exceeded 5%. A statistical classification framework was built to diagnose cytomegalovirus status from the catalog of TCR beta chain sequences. V and J gene assignment, in a later analysis, came from comparing TCR nucleotide sequences with IMGT/GENE-DB human TR gene sequences. In a later analysis, CDR3 sequences and most-parsimonious VDJ recombination scenarios were assigned using the TCRdist pipeline. In a later analysis, each TCR beta chain was defined by its CDR3 amino acid sequence together with its V-gene family, and reads lacking a unique V-gene family were excluded. As a way to deal with suspected cross-contamination and a sequencing artifact, a later analysis dropped approximately 590 nucleotide sequences that were highly shared and had low generation probability. For each public chain, a later analysis derived a clonal expansion index from normalized ranks of inferred template counts within each repertoire. Generation probabilities in a later analysis came from a VDJ recombination model fitted to out-of-frame rearrangements, and those results were checked against IGoR. Hypergeometric tests were used in a later analysis to score TCR-TCR, TCR-HLA and TCR-CMV co-occurrence, with a repertoire-size bias correction applied to the TCR pairs. A later analysis estimated false discovery rates by permuting HLA or CMV assignments 20 times. In a later analysis, co-occurring TCRs were grouped using DBSCAN, with TCRdist sequence similarity added in when clustering inside HLA-allele-positive subsets. Repertoires with fewer than 30,000 or more than 120,000 public chains, plus five repertoires with anomalous nucleotide sharing, were excluded from co-occurrence clustering. Here the immuneACCESS table is served through TCRdb, limited to in-frame sequences with V and J called. Missing clones are a known gap in these copies; in checked studies unresolved V genes cover under half, and the rest lacks a known reason. D and trimming were read from the DNA, whereas the V and J calls and clone size are those reported in that table. The sample table records about 160,000 clones; roughly three quarters of these occur just once. The ten largest account for 7% of the sample.

The cohort was made up of under 800 healthy bone marrow donors. Cohort members were all nominally healthy when sampled, although unrecorded immune exposures were likely present. The donor was CMV seropositive and was included in the group of 290 or so seropositive cohort members. Each donor provided a peripheral blood sample, and peripheral blood mononuclear cells were used for TCR beta sequencing. Genomic DNA was extracted from the blood cell samples with the Qiagen DNeasy Blood Extraction Kit. The sample comprised PBMCs. The TCR was taken from a woman aged 35 to 49 in good health and CMV-seropositive.

The base sequence is TGTGCCAGCAGTACCCCCCTAGCGTCCGAGCAGTACTTC. This encodes CASSTPLASEQYF. The V and J genes are TRBV2 and TRBJ2-7; a weak D assignment points to TRBD2 (6 bases agree). V is pared back by 5 bases and J by 6 bases, with 14 bases lying between the germline termini. Reading the germline V gene gives CDR1 SNHLY and CDR2 FYNNEI. The CDR3 contains 13 residues, cysteine and phenylalanine counted. Only the CDR3 DNA stays, 39 bases, in frame from base 1.